Sequencing of this T cell receptor beta chain was carried out in a study of T cells in Graves' hyperthyroidism and ophthalmopathy. The study's findings and limits: A model built on 13 V-J features separated ophthalmopathy from stable hyperthyroidism. Most clonotypes expanded in the thyroid (above 0.001) were also present in blood.

About this clonotype: The target antigen is unknown.

It was uncontrolled infection, other autoimmune disease, pregnancy or lactation that excluded patients. The V gene's germline CDR1 is ENHRY and CDR2 SYGVKD. The V gene lost 8 bases and the J gene lost 1 base, with 14 bases spanning the gap. The CDR3 is made up of 15 amino acids. What was amplified from RNA transcripts were TCR beta CDR3 regions. A set of HTBI primers served as the primers for a first-round RT-PCR of the TCR CDR3. TCRdb passed the multiplex PCR reads through MiXCR, listing each CDR3 protein once. The table shows over 350,000 distinct CDR3 sequences, with approximately 15% occurring only once.

The receptor's source is a man aged 18 to 30 with Graves' ophthalmopathy. The sequenced sample was blood. V gene TRBV10-3 combines with J gene TRBJ2-2; D possibly corresponds to TRBD2 (6 bases). The CDR3 DNA reads TGTGCCATCGCAAAGGGACTGGAGAACACCGGGGAGCTGTTTTTT. Protein: CAIAKGLENTGELFF.